This T cell receptor (beta chain) originates from a study of breast tumors, draining lymph nodes, adjacent tissues. Notes on this clonotype: Its antigen is unidentified.

The CDR3 totals 14 residues. V was pared by 7 bases and J by 2 bases, with 14 bases between. Via MiXCR, TCRdb re-called the multiplex PCR reads, giving one row per CDR3 protein. The table shows around 13,000 distinct CDR3 sequences, with 70% occurring only once. Study-wide results and caveats: Compared with lymph nodes, tumors were less diverse; compared with nontumor tissue, more. Luminal-like breast cancer showed significantly higher tumor–nontumor repertoire similarity than basal-like.

The chain is built from TRBV12-3 or TRBV12-4 and TRBJ1-2, with a possible D match to TRBD1 (5 bases). The origin of this receptor is a female donor with breast cancer. Some clones in this sample may be carry-over from other donors' samples. The sequenced sample was tumor-adjacent breast tissue. The CDR3, as DNA: TGTGCCAGCAATCGGGACGGAAGGAACTATGGCTACACCTTC. It yields the protein CASNRDGRNYGYTF.